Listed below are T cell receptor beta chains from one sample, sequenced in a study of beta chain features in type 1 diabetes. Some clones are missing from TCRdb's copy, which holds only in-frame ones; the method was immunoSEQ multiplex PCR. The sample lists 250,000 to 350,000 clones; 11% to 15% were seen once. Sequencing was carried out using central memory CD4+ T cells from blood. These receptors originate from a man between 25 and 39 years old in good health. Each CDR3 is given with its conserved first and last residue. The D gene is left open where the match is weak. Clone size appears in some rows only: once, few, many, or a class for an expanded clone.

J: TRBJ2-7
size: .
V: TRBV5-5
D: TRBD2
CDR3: CASSPAGGLAGKLYEQYF
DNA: TGTGCCAGCAGCCCGGCGGGAGGATTAGCGGGGAAGTTATACGAGCAGTACTTC

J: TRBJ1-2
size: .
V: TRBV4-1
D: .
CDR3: CASSQDPAGPYGYTF
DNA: TGCGCCAGCAGCCAAGATCCTGCGGGGCCCTATGGCTACACCTTC

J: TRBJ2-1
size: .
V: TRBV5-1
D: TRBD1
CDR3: CASNREQGASYNEQFF
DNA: TGCGCCAGCAACCGGGAACAGGGGGCCTCCTACAATGAGCAGTTCTTC

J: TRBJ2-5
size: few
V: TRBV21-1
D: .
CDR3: CASSKDGPAGGETQYF
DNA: TGTGCCAGCAGCAAAGATGGTCCAGCGGGGGGCGAGACCCAGTACTTC

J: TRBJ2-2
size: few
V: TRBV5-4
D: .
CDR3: CASSYVENEELFF
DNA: TGTGCCAGCAGCTACGTAGAGAACGAGGAGCTGTTTTTT

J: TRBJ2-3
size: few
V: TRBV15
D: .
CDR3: CATSISPSTDTQYF
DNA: TGTGCCACCAGCATAAGTCCTAGCACCGATACGCAGTATTTT

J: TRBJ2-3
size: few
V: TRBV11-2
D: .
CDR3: CASKPQGGGGTDTQYF
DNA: TGTGCCAGCAAACCTCAGGGTGGGGGTGGCACAGATACGCAGTATTTT

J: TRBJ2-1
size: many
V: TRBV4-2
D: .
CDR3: CASSFLVGDYNEQFF
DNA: TGTGCCAGCAGCTTCCTGGTCGGGGACTACAATGAGCAGTTCTTC

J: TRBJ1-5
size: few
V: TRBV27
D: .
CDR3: CASSLNRVNQPQHF
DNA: TGTGCCAGCAGTCTTAACAGGGTAAATCAGCCCCAGCATTTT

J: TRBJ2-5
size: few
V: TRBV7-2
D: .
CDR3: CASSLRGVRDTTKRETQYF
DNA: TGTGCCAGCAGCTTAAGGGGGGTCCGGGACACCACCAAGAGAGAGACCCAGTACTTC

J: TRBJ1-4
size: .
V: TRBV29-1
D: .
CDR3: CSVYHEKLFF
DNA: TGCAGCGTCTATCACGAAAAACTGTTTTTT

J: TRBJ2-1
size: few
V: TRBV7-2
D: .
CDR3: CASSFDSSYNEQFF
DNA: TGTGCCAGCAGCTTTGACAGCTCCTACAATGAGCAGTTCTTC

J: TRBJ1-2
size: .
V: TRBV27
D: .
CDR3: CASRKDANYGYTF
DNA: TGTGCCAGCAGGAAAGACGCTAACTATGGCTACACCTTC

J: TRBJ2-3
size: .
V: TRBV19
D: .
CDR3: CASRTSIPLPWTFYTDTQYF
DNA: TGTGCCAGTAGAACTTCTATTCCCCTGCCGTGGACCTTCTACACAGATACGCAGTATTTT

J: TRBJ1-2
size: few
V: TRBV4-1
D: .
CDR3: CASSQDGRTIYGYTF
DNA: TGCGCCAGCAGCCAAGACGGACGGACCATCTATGGCTACACCTTC

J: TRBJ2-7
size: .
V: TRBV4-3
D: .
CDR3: CASSQDGPYEQYF
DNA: TGCGCCAGCAGCCAAGATGGCCCCTACGAGCAGTACTTC

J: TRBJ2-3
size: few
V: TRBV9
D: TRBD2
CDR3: CASSLLADYTDTQYF
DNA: TGTGCCAGCAGCCTCCTAGCGGACTACACAGATACGCAGTATTTT

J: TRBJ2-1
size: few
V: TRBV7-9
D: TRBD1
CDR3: CASSPRQGQNNEQFF
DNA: TGTGCCAGCAGCCCCAGACAGGGCCAAAACAATGAGCAGTTCTTC

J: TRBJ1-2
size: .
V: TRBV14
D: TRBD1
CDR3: CASSGDRGHGGYTF
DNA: TGTGCCAGCAGTGGGGACAGGGGGCATGGTGGCTACACCTTC

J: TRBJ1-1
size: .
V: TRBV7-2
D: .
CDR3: CASSLDRGGLTFF
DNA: TGTGCCAGCAGCTTAGATCGGGGAGGGTTGACTTTCTTT

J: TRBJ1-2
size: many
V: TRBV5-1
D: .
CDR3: CASSLVDRAYGYTF
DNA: TGCGCCAGCAGCTTGGTTGACAGAGCGTATGGCTACACCTTC

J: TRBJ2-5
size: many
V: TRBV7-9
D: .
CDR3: CASSLMGETQYF
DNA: TGTGCCAGCAGCTTAATGGGGGAGACCCAGTACTTC

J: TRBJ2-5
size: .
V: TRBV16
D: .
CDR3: CASSQRAPGETQYF
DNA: TGTGCCAGCAGCCAAAGGGCCCCCGGAGAGACCCAGTACTTC

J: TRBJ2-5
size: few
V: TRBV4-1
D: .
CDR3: CASSRREGGPQETQYF
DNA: TGCGCCAGCAGTCGAAGGGAGGGGGGGCCCCAAGAGACCCAGTACTTC

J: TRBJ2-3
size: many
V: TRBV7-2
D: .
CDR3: CASSFTTTDTQYF
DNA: TGTGCCAGCAGCTTTACCACCACAGATACGCAGTATTTT

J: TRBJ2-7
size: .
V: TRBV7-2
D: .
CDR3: CASSRRNAREQYF
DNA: TGTGCCAGCAGCCGCCGAAATGCCCGGGAGCAGTACTTC

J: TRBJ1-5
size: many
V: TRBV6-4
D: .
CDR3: CASSAGLGQPQHF
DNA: TGTGCCAGCAGTGCAGGGTTGGGTCAGCCCCAGCATTTT